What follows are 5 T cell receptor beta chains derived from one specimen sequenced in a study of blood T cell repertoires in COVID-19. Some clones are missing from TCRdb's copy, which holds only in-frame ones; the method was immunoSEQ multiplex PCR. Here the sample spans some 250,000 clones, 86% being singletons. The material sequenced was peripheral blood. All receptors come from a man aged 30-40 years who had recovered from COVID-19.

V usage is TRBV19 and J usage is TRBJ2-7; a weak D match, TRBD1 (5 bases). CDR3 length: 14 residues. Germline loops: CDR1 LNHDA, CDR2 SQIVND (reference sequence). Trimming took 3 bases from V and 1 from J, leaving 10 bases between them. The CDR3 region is CASSIQTESYEQYF. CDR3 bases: TGTGCCAGTAGTATTCAGACAGAATCCTACGAGCAGTACTTC.

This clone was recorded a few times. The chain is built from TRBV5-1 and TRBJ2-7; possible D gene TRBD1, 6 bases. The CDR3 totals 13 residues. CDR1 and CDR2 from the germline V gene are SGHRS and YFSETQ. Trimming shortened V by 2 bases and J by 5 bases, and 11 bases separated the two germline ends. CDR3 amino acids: CASSFATGNEQYF. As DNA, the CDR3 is TGCGCCAGCAGCTTCGCCACAGGGAACGAGCAGTACTTC.

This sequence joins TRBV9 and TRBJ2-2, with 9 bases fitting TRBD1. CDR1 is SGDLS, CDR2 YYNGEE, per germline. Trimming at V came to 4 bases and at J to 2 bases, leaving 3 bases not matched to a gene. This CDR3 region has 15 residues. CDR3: CASSWGQGNTGELFF. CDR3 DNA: TGTGCCAGCAGCTGGGGACAGGGAAACACCGGGGAGCTGTTTTTT. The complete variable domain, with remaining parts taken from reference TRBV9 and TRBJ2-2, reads DSGVTQTPKHLITATGQRVTLRCSPRSGDLSVYWYQQSLDQGLQFLIQYYNGEERAKGNILERFSAQQFPDLHSELNLSSLELGDSALYFCASSWGQGNTGELFFGEGSRLTVL.

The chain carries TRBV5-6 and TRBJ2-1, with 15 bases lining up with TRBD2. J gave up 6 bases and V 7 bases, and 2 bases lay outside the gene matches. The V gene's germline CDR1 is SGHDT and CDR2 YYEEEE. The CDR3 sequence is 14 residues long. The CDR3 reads CASGLAGGFNEQFF. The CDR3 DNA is TGTGCCAGCGGACTAGCGGGGGGGTTCAATGAGCAGTTCTTC.

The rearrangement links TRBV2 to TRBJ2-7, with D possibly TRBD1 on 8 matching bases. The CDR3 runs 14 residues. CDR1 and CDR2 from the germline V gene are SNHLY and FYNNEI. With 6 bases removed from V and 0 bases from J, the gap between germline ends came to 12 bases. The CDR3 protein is CASRAGQVSYEQYF. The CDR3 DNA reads TGTGCCAGCAGAGCGGGACAGGTCTCCTACGAGCAGTACTTC.